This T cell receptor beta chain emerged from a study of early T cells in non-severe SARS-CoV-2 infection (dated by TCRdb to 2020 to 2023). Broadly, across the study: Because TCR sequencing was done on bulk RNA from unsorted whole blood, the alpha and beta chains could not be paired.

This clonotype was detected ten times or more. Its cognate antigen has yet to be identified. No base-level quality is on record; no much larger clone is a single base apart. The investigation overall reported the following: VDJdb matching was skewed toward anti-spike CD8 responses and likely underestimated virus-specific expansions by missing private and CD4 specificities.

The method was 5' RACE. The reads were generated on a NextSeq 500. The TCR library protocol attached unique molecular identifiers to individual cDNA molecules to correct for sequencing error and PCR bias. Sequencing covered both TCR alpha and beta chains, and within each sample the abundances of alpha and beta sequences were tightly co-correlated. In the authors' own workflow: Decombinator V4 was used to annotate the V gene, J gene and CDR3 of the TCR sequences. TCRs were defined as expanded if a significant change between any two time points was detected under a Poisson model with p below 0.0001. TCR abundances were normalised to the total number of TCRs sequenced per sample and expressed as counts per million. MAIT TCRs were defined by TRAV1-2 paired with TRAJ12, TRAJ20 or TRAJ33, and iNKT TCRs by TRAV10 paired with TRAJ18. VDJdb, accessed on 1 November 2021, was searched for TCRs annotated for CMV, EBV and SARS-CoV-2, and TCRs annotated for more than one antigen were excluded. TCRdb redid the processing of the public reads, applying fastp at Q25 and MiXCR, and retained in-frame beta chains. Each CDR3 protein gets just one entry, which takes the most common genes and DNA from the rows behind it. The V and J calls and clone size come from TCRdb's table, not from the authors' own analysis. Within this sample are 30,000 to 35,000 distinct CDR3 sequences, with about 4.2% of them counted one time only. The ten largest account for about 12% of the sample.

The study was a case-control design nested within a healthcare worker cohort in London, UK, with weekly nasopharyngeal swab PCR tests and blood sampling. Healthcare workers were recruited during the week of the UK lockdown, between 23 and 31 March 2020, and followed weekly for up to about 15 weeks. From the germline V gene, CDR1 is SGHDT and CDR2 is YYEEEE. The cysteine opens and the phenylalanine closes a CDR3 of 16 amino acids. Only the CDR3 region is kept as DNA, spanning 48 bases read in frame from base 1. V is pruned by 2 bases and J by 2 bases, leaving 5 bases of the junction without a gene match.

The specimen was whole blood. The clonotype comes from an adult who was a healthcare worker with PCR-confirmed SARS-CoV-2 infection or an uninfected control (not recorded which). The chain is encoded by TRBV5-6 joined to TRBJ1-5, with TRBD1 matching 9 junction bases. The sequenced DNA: TGTGCCAGCAGCTTACAGGGGGCGAAAGGCAATCAGCCCCAGCATTTT. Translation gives CASSLQGAKGNQPQHF.